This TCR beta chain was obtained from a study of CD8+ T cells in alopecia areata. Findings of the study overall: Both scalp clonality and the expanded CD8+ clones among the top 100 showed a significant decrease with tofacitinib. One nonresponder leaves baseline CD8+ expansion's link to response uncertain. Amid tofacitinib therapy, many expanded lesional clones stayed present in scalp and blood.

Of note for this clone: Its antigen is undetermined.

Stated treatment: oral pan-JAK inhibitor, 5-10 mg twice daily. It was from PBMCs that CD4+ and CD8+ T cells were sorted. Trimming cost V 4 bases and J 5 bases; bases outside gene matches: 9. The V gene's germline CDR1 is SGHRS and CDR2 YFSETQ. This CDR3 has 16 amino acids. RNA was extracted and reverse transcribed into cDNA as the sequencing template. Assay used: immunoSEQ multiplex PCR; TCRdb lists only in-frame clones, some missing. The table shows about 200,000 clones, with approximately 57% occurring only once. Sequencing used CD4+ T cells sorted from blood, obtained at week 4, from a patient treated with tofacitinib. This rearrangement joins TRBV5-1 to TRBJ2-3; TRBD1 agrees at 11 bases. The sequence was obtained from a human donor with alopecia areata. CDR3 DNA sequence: TGCGCCAGCAGCCGAGCCGGGACAGGGGGACAAGATACGCAGTATTTT. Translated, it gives CASSRAGTGGQDTQYF.